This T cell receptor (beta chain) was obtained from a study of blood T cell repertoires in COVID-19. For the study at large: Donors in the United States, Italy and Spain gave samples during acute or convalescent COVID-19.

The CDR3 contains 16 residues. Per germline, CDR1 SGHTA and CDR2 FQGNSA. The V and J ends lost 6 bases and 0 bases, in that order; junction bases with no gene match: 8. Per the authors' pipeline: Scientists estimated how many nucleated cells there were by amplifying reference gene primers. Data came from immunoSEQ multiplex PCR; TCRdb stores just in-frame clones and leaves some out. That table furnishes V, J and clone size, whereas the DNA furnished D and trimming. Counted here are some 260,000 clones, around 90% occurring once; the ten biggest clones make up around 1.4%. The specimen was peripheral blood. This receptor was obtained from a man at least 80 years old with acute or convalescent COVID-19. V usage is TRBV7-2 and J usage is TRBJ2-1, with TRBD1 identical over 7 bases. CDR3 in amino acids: CASSKTGDSSYNEQFF. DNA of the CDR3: TGTGCCAGCAGTAAAACAGGGGATAGCTCCTACAATGAGCAGTTCTTC.